This T cell receptor beta chain derives from a study of vaccination and CD4 T cells after COVID-19. Study-wide context: Following dose two, a median approximately 75 days (range 14 to 241) passed before post-vaccine samples were taken. Whole-study results and caveats: Spike mono-reactivity was found in 304 of the 307 vaccine-specific clones identified in convalescent patients.

Cultured CD4+ T-cell DNA underwent Oncomine TCR Beta short-read sequencing. CD4+ T cells were cultured, and genomic DNA was extracted from them. TCRdb re-called the PCR reads through MiXCR, storing one row per CDR3 protein. This sample has 10,000 to 12,000 distinct CDR3 sequences; around 60% occur once, and the top ten carry about a third. Treatment: approximately 9-day PBMC culture with coronavirus spike peptide pools or control peptides (ViraFEST assay). ViraFEST stimulated the growth of antigen-specific T cells using peptide pools and subsequently profiled their TCRs by sequencing. A remark on this clonotype: No antigen is known for it.

V lost 5 bases and J lost 10; bases outside the gene matches: 11. The CDR3 is made up of 14 amino acids. This chain uses TRBV12-3 or TRBV12-4 with TRBJ2-7, with 10 bases aligning to TRBD2. The source is a human donor who had recovered from COVID-19. Sequenced: CD4+ T cells from blood, cultured in vitro. The CDR3 loop reads CASSPWTSGTPQYF. In DNA, the CDR3 is TGTGCCAGCAGTCCTTGGACTAGCGGAACTCCACAGTACTTC.